The sequence of this T cell receptor beta chain was determined in a study of identifying expanded T cells in peripheral blood. CDR1 is MNHEY and CDR2 is SVGAGI in the germline V gene. The CDR3 runs to 9 residues. Trimming removed 2 bases at V and 7 bases at J, with 0 bases between. Whole-study results and caveats: About 1.2 clones differed between technical replicates, versus approximately 17 and 20 over time.

TCRdb's table, derived via immunoSEQ multiplex PCR, lists solely in-frame clones and lacks some. The profile shows tens of thousands of clones, 84% of them singletons. In the case of this clone: As yet, its antigen is unknown.

Sequenced input: blood. This receptor was taken from a person aged 18 to 75 in good health. The V gene is TRBV6-5, the J gene TRBJ2-7; D remains unclear. CDR3 in amino acids: CASSYEQYF. For the CDR3, the DNA is TGTGCCAGCAGTTACGAGCAGTACTTC.